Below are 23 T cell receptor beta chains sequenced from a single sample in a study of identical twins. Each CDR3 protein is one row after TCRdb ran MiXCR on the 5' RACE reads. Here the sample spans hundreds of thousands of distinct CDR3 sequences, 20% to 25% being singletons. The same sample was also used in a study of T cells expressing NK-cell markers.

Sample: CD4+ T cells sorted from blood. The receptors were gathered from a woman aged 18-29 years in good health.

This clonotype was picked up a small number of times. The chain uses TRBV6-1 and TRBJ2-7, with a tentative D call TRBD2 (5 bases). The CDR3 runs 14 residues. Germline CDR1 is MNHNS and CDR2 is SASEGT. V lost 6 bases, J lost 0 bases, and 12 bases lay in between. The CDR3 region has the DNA TGTGCCAGCAGCCGGGATCTAAGCTCCTACGAGCAGTACTTC. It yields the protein CASSRDLSSYEQYF.

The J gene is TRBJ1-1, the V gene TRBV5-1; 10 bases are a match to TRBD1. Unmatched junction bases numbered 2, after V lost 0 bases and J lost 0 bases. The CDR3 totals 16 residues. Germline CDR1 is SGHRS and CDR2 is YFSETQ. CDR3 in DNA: TGCGCCAGCAGCTTGGGGACAGGGGGGATGAACACTGAAGCTTTCTTT. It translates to CASSLGTGGMNTEAFF.

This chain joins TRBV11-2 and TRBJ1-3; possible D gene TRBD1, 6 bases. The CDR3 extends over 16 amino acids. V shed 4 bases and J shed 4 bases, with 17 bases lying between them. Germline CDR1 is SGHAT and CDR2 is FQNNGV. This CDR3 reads CASSSPRGPKGNTIYF. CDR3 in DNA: TGTGCCAGCAGCTCCCCACGGGGGCCAAAGGGAAACACCATATATTTT.

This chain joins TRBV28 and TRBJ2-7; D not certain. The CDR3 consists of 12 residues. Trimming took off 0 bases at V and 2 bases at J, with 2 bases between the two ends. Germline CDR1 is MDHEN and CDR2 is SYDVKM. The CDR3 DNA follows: TGTGCCAGCAGTTTATGGGCCTACGAGCAGTACTTC. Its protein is CASSLWAYEQYF. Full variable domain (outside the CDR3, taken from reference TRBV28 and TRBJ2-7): DVKVTQSSRYLVKRTGEKVFLECVQDMDHENMFWYRQDPGLGLRLIYFSYDVKMKEKGDIPEGYSVSREKKERFSLILESASTNQTSMYLCASSLWAYEQYFGPGTRLTVT.

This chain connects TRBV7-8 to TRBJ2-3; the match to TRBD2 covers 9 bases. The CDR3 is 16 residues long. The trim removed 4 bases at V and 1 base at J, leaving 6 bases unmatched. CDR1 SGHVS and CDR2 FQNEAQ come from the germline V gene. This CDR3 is CASSSKRLAGTDTQYF. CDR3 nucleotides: TGTGCCAGCAGCTCCAAAAGACTAGCGGGCACAGATACGCAGTATTTT. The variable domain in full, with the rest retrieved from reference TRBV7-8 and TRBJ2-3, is GAGVSQSPRYKVAKRGQDVALRCDPISGHVSLFWYQQALGQGPEFLTYFQNEAQLDKSGLPSDRFFAERPEGSVSTLKIQRTQQEDSAVYLCASSSKRLAGTDTQYFGPGTRLTVL.

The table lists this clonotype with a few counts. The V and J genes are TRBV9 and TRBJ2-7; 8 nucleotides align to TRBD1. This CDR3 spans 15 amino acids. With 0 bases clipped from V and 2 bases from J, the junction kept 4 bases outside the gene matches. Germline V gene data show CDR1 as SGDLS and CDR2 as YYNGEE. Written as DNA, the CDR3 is TGTGCCAGCAGCGTAGCGTCAGGGGGCACCTACGAGCAGTACTTC. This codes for CASSVASGGTYEQYF.

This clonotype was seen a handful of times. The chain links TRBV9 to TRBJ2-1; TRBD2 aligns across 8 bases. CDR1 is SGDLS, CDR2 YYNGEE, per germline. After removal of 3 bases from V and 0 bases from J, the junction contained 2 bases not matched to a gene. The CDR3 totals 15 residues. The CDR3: CASSAAGDSYNEQFF. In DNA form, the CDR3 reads TGTGCCAGCAGCGCAGCGGGGGACTCCTACAATGAGCAGTTCTTC.

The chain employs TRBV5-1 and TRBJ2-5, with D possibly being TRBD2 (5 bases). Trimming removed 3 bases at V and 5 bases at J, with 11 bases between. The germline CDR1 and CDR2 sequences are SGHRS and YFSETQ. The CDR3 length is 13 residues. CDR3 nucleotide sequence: TGCGCCAGCAGCTCACAAACGGGGGAGACCCAGTACTTC. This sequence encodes CASSSQTGETQYF.

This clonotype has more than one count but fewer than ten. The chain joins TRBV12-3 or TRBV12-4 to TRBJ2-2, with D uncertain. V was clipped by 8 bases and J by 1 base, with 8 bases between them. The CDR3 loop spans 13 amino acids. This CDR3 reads CASASLNTGELFF. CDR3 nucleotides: TGTGCCAGCGCGAGTCTGAACACCGGGGAGCTGTTTTTT.

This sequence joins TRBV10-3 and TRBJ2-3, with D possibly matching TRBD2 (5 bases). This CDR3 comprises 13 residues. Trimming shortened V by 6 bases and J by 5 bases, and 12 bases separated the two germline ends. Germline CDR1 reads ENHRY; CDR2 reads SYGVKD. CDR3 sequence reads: CAIREAPKDTQYF. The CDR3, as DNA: TGTGCCATCAGGGAGGCCCCCAAAGATACGCAGTATTTT.

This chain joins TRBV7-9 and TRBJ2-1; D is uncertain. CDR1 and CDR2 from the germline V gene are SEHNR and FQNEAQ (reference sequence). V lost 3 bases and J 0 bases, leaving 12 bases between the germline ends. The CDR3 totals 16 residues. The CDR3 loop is CASSFLLIRSYNEQFF. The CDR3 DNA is TGTGCCAGCAGCTTTCTCCTAATTCGCTCCTACAATGAGCAGTTCTTC.

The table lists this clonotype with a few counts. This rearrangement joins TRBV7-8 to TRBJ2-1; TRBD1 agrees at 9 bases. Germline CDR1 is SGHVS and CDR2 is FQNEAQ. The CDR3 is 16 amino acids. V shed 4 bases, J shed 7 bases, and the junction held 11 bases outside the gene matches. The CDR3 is CASSSYYRGQSNEQFF. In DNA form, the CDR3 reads TGTGCCAGCAGCTCCTACTACAGGGGGCAGTCGAATGAGCAGTTCTTC.

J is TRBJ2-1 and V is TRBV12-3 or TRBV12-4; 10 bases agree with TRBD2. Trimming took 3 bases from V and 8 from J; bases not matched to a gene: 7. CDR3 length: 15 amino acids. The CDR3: CASSFALAGVYEQFF. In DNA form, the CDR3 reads TGTGCCAGCAGTTTTGCTCTAGCGGGAGTCTATGAGCAGTTCTTC.

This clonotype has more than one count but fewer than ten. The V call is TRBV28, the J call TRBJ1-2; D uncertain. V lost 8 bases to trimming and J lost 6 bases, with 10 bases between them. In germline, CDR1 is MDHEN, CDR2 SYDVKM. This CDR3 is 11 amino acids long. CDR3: CASLKWDGYTF. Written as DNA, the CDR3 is TGTGCCAGCCTTAAATGGGATGGCTACACCTTC.

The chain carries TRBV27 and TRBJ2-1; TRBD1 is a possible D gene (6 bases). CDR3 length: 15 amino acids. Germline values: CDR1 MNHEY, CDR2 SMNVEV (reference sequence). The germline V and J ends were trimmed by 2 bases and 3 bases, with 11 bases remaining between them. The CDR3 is CASSLGGRIYNEQFF. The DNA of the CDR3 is TGTGCCAGCAGTTTAGGGGGCCGCATCTACAATGAGCAGTTCTTC.

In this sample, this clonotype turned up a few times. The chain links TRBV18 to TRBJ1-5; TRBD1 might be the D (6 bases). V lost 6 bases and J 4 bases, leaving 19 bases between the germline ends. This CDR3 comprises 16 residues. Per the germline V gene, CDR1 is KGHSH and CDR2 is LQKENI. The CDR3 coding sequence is TGTGCCAGCTCCCAGCATGCAGGGGCTAGTAATCAGCCCCAGCATTTT. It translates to CASSQHAGASNQPQHF. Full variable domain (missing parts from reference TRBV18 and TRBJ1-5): NAGVMQNPRHLVRRRGQEARLRCSPMKGHSHVYWYRQLPEEGLKFMVYLQKENIIDESGMPKERFSAEFPKEGPSILRIQQVVRGDSAAYFCASSQHAGASNQPQHFGDGTRLSIL.

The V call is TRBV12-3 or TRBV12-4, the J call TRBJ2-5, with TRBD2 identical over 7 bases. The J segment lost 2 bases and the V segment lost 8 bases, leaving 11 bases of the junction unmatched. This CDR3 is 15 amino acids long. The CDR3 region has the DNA TGTGCCAGCGGTAACTGGGGGGACTATCAAGAGACCCAGTACTTC. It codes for CASGNWGDYQETQYF.

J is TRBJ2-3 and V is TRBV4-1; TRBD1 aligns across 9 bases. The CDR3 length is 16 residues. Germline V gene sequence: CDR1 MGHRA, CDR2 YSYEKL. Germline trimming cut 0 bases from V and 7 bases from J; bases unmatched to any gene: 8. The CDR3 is CASSQDPGTGSNTQYF. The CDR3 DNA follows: TGCGCCAGCAGCCAAGATCCTGGGACAGGGTCAAATACGCAGTATTTT.

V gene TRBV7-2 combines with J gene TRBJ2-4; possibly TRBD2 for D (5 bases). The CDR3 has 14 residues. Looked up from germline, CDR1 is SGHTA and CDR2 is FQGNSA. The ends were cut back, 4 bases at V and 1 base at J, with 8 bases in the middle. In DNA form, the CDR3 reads TGTGCCAGCAGCTCGGACTTCGCCAAAAACATTCAGTACTTC. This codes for CASSSDFAKNIQYF. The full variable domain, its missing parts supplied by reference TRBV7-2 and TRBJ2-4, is GAGVSQSPSNKVTEKGKDVELRCDPISGHTALYWYRQSLGQGLEFLIYFQGNSAPDKSGLPSDRFSAERTGGSVSTLTIQRTQQEDSAVYLCASSSDFAKNIQYFGAGTRLSVL.

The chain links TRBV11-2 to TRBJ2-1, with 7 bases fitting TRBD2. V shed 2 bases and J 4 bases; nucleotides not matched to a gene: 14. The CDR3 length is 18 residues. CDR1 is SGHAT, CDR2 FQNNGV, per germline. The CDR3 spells CASSLLYSSGIVYNEQFF. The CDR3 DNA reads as TGTGCCAGCAGCTTACTTTATTCTAGCGGAATCGTGTACAATGAGCAGTTCTTC.

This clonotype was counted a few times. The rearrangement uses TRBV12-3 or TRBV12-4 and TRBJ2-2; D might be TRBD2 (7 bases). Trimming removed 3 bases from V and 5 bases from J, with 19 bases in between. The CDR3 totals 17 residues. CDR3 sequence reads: CASSLGEREGGTGELFF. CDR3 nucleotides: TGTGCCAGCAGTTTGGGAGAGCGGGAAGGGGGTACCGGGGAGCTGTTTTTT.

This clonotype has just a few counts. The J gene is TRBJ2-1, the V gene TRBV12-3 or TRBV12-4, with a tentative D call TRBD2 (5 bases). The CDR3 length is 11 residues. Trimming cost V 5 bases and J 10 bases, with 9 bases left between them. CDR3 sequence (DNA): TGTGCCAGCAGTCGACTACCCGAGCAGTTCTTC. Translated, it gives CASSRLPEQFF.

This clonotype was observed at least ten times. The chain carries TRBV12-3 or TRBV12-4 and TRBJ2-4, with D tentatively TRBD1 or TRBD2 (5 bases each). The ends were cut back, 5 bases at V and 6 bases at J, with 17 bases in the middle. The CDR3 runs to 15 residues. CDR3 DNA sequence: TGTGCCAGCAGTCCCAACATCAGGGAGTCAAACATTCAGTACTTC. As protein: CASSPNIRESNIQYF.